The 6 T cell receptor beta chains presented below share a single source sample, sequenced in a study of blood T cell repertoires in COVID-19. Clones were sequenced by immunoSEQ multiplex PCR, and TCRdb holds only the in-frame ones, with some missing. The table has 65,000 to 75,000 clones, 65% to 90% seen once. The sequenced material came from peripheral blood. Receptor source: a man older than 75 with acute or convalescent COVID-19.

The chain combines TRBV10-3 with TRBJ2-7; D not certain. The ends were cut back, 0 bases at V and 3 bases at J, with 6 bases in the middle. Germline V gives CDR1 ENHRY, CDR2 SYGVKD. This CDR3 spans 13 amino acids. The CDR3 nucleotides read TGTGCCATCAGTGAGTCATCCAGCTACGAGCAGTACTTC. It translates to CAISESSSYEQYF.

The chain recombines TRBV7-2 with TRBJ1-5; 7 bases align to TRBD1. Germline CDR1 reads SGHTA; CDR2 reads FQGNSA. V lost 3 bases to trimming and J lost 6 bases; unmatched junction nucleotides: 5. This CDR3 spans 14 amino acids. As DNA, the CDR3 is TGTGCCAGCAGCTTCGACAGGGTCACTCAGCCCCAGCATTTT. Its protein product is CASSFDRVTQPQHF.

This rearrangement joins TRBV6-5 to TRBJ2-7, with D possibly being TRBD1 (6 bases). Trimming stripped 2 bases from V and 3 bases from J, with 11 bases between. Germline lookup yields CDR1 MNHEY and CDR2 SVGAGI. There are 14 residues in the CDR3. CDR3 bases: TGTGCCAGCAGTTACAGGCAGGGGATCTACGAGCAGTACTTC. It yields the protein CASSYRQGIYEQYF.

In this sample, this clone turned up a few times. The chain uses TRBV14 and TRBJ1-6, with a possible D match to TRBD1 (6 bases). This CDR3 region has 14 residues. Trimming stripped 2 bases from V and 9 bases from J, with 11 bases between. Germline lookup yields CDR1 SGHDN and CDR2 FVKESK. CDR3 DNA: TGTGCCAGCAGCCAACATATAGGGGGTTCACCCCTCCACTTT. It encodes CASSQHIGGSPLHF.

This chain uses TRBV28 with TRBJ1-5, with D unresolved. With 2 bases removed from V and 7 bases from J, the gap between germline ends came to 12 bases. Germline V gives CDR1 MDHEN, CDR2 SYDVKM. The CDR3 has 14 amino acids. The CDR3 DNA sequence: TGTGCCAGCAGTTTACGACCCTCGGGGCAGCCCCAGCATTTT. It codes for CASSLRPSGQPQHF.

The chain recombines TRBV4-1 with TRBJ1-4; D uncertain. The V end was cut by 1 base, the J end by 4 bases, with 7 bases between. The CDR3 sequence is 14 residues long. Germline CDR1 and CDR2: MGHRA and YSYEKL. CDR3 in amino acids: CASSQGRSNEKLFF. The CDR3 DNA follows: TGCGCCAGCAGCCAAGGACGGAGTAATGAAAAACTGTTTTTT.